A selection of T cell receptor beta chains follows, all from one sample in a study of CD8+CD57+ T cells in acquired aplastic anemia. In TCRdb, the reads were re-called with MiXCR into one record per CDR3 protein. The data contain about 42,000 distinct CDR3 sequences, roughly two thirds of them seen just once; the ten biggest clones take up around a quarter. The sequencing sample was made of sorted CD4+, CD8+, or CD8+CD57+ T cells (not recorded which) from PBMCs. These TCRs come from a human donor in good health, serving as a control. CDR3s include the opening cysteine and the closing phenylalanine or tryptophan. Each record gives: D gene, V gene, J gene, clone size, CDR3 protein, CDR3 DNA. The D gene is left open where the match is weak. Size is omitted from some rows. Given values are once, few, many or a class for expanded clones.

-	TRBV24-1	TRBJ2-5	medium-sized	CATSDPGTAVGETQYF	TGTGCCACCAGTGACCCCGGGACGGCGGTTGGGGAGACCCAGTACTTC
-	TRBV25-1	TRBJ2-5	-	CASSQDNRGGETQYF	TGCGCCAGCAGCCAAGATAACAGGGGGGGGGAGACCCAGTACTTC
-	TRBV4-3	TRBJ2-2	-	CASSHPFPLSVGNGELFF	TGCGCCAGCAGCCATCCTTTTCCCCTTAGCGTAGGGAACGGGGAGCTGTTTTTT
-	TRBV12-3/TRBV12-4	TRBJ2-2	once	CASFTWTGELFF	TGTGCCAGCTTTACTTGGACCGGGGAGCTGTTTTTT
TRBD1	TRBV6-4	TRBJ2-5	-	CASPDTGTGGRKTQYF	TGTGCCAGCCCAGATACCGGGACAGGGGGCAGGAAGACCCAGTACTTC
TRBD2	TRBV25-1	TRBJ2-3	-	CASRGGLAGAGDTQYF	TGTGCCAGCAGGGGGGGCCTAGCGGGAGCGGGTGATACGCAGTATTTT
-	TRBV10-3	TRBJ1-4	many	CAISEAPPGGNFATNEKLFF	TGTGCCATCAGTGAGGCCCCCCCGGGGGGGAACTTTGCAACTAATGAAAAACTGTTTTTT
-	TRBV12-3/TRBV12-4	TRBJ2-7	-	CASSLRGAYEQYF	TGTGCCAGCAGTTTAAGAGGGGCTTACGAGCAGTACTTC
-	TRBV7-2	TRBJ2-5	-	CASSLDRARGETQYF	TGTGCCAGCAGCTTAGATCGGGCCAGGGGAGAGACCCAGTACTTC
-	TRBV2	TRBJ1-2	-	CATSDGTLLGYTF	TGTGCCACCAGTGATGGGACACTCCTCGGCTACACCTTC
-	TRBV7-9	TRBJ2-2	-	CASSTKNTGELFF	TGTGCCAGCAGCACGAAGAACACCGGGGAGCTGTTTTTT
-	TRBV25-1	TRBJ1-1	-	CASSESGTGLDTEAFF	TGTGCCAGCAGTGAATCCGGCACAGGGTTGGACACTGAAGCTTTCTTT
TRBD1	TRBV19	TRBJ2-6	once	CASSIRGQGTNVLTF	TGTGCCAGTAGTATTAGAGGACAGGGGACCAACGTCCTGACTTTC
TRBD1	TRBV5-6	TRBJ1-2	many	CASSPLTGGAHYGYTF	TGTGCCAGCAGCCCATTAACAGGGGGCGCACACTATGGCTACACCTTC
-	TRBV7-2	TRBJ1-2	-	CASSFQTIRDGYTF	TGTGCCAGCAGCTTTCAGACGATCAGGGATGGCTACACCTTC
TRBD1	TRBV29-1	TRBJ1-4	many	CSVEYRGFNEKLFF	TGCAGCGTCGAATACAGGGGATTTAATGAAAAACTGTTTTTT
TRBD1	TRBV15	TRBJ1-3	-	CATSRGQGSGNTIYF	TGTGCCACCAGCAGAGGACAGGGTTCTGGAAACACCATATATTTT
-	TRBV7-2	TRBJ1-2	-	CASSVHGTPNYGYTF	TGTGCCAGCAGCGTCCACGGGACACCGAACTATGGCTACACCTTC
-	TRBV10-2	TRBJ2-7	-	CASRALSSYEQYF	TGCGCCAGCAGGGCCCTGAGCTCCTACGAGCAGTACTTC
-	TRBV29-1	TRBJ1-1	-	CSVQRQVNTEAFF	TGCAGCGTCCAACGACAGGTTAACACTGAAGCTTTCTTT
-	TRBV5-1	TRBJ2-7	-	CASSLEGPLPQYF	TGCGCCAGCAGCCTCGAGGGCCCCTTGCCGCAGTACTTC
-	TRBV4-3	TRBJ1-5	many	CASSQDLVTDSNQPQHF	TGCGCCAGCAGCCAAGATCTTGTGACGGATAGCAATCAGCCCCAGCATTTT
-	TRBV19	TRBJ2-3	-	CASTGSTDTQYF	TGTGCCAGTACTGGAAGCACAGATACGCAGTATTTT
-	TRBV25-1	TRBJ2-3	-	CASRVDGGDTQYF	TGTGCCAGCCGCGTGGATGGGGGGGATACGCAGTATTTT
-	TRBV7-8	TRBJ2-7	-	CASSSDYRVLTYEQYF	TGTGCCAGCAGCTCCGATTACAGGGTACTAACCTACGAGCAGTACTTC
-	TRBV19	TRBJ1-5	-	CASSPSNQPQHF	TGTGCCAGTAGTCCGTCAAATCAGCCCCAGCATTTT
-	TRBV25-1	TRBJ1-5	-	CASSGGASNQPQHF	TGTGCCAGCAGTGGGGGGGCGAGCAATCAGCCCCAGCATTTT
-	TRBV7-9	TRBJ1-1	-	CASSLVGGAFF	TGTGCCAGCAGCTTAGTAGGTGGAGCTTTCTTT
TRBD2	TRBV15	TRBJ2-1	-	CATSRERESYNEQFF	TGTGCCACCAGCAGAGAGCGGGAGTCCTACAATGAGCAGTTCTTC
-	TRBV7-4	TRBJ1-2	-	CASSLGRGYGYTF	TGTGCCAGCAGCTTAGGCAGGGGCTATGGCTACACCTTC
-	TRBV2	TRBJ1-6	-	CASRNPGIADSPLHF	TGTGCCAGCAGAAACCCAGGGATTGCGGATTCACCCCTCCACTTT
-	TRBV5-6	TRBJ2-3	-	CASSFRDTQYF	TGTGCCAGCAGCTTCCGGGATACGCAGTATTTT
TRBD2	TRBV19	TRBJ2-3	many	CASSKGGLAGGPNTDTQYF	TGTGCCAGTAGTAAGGGGGGACTAGCGGGGGGGCCGAACACAGATACGCAGTATTTT
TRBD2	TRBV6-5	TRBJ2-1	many	CASSYPPRRGYNNEQFF	TGTGCCAGCAGTTACCCCCCGCGGCGGGGGTACAACAATGAGCAGTTCTTC
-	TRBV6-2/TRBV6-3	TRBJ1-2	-	CASSYEPPEAYGHTF	TGTGCCAGCAGTTACGAACCGCCAGAGGCCTATGGCCACACCTTC
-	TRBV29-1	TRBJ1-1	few	CSVDRWGTNTEAFF	TGCAGCGTTGACCGGTGGGGCACGAACACTGAAGCTTTCTTT
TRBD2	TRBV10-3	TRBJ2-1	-	CAISGSTYNEQFF	TGTGCCATTAGCGGGAGTACCTACAATGAGCAGTTCTTC
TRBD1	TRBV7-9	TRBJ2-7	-	CASSMGQGSYEQYF	TGTGCCAGTAGTATGGGACAGGGCTCTTACGAGCAGTACTTC
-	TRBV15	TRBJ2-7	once	CATSRDDSGVYEQYF	TGTGCCACCAGCAGAGATGATAGCGGTGTCTACGAGCAGTACTTC
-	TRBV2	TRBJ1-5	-	CASSEDSGTKTNQPQHF	TGTGCCAGCAGTGAAGACTCCGGGACAAAGACCAATCAGCCCCAGCATTTT
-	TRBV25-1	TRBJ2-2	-	CASSEAPNESGELFF	TGTGCCAGCAGTGAGGCACCTAACGAGAGCGGGGAGCTGTTTTTT
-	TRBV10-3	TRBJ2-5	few	CAIRAHGSQETQYF	TGTGCCATCAGGGCCCATGGCTCCCAAGAGACCCAGTACTTC
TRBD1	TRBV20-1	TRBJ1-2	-	CSARDRGSYYGYTF	TGCAGTGCTAGGGACAGGGGTTCCTACTATGGCTACACCTTC
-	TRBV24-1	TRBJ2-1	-	CATSDLLIQPIRGEQFF	TGTGCCACCAGTGATTTGTTGATCCAGCCTATTCGTGGTGAGCAGTTCTTC
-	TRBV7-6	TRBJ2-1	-	CASSRGQSSYNEQFF	TGTGCCAGCAGCCGGGGCCAAAGCTCCTACAATGAGCAGTTCTTC
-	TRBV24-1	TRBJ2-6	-	CATSDPGRNSGANVLTF	TGTGCCACCAGTGATCCGGGACGTAACTCTGGGGCCAACGTCCTGACTTTC